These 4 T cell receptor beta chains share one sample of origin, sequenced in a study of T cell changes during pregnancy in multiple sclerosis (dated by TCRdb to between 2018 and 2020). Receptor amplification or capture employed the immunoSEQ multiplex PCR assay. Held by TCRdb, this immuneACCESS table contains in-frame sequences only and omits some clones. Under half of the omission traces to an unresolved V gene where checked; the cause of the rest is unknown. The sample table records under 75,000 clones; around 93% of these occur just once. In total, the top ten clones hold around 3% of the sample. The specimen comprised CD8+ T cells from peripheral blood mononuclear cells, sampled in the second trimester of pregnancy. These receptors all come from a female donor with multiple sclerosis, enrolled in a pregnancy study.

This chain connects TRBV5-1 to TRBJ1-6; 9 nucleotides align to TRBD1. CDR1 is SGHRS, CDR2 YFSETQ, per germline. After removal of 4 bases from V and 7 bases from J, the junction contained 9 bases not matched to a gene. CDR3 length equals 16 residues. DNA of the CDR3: TGCGCCAGCAGCCGGGGACAGGGAGAGTGGAATTCACCCCTCCACTTT. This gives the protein CASSRGQGEWNSPLHF.

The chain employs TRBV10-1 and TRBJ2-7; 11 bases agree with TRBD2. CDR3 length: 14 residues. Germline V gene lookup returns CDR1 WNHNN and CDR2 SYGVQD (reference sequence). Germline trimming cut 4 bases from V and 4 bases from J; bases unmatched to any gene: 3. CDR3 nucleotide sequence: TGCGCCAGCAGTGTGACTAGCGGGACATACGAGCAGTACTTC. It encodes CASSVTSGTYEQYF.

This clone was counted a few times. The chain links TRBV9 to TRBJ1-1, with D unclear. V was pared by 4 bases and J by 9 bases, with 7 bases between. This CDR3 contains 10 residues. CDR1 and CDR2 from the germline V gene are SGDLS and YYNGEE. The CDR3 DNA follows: TGTGCCAGCAGCCCTCGTCAAGCTTTCTTT. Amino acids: CASSPRQAFF.

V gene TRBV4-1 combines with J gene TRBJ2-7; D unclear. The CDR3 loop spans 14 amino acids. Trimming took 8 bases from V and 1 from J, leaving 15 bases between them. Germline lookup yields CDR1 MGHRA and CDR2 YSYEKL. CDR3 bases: TGCGCCAGCGCCTTGACGGCAGGATCCTACGAGCAGTACTTC. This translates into CASALTAGSYEQYF.